The entry that follows covers one TCR beta chain sequence. The CDR3 spans 15 residues. The V end lost 5 bases, the J end lost 0 bases, and 11 bases lay between the germline ends. CDR1 is SNHLY and CDR2 is FYNNEI in the germline V gene. 60 Vbeta and 13 Jbeta primers were used in PCR. This table comes from immunoSEQ multiplex PCR, and its TCRdb copy is limited to in-frame clones, with some not included. The table shows 90,000 to 150,000 clones, with 65% to 80% occurring only once. This record comes from a study of cytomegalovirus exposure and HLA in healthy donors. This receptor was taken from a female donor in good health and CMV-seronegative. Sequenced material: PBMCs. J is TRBJ1-5 and V is TRBV2; D is undetermined. CDR3 in DNA: TGTGCCAGCAGTTGGGCAGGTGGTAGCAATCAGCCCCAGCATTTT. It is translated as CASSWAGGSNQPQHF.